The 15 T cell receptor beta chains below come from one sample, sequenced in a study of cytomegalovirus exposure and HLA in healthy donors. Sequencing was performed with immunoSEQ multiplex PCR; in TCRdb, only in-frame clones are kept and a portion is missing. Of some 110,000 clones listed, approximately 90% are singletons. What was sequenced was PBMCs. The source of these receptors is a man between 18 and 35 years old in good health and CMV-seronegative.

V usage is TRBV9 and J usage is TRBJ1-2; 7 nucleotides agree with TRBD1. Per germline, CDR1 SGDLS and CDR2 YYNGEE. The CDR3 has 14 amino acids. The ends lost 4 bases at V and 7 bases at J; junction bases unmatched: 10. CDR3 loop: CASSLGGGATGYTF. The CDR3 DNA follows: TGTGCCAGCAGCCTAGGGGGCGGAGCCACTGGCTACACCTTC.

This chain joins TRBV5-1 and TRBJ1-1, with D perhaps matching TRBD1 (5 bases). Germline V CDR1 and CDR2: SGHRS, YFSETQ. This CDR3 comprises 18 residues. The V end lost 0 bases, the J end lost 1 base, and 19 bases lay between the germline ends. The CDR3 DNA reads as TGCGCCAGCAGCTTGGCGGGAGCTGGTAGGGGCTGGAACACTGAAGCTTTCTTT. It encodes CASSLAGAGRGWNTEAFF.

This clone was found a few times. CDR3 coding DNA: TGTGCCGGGAGGGTGATCAATCAGCCCCAGCATTTT. Its translation: CAGRVINQPQHF. The V gene is TRBV13, the J gene TRBJ1-5; D gene uncertain. The CDR3 has 12 amino acids. The germline CDR1 and CDR2 sequences are PRHDT and FYEKMQ (reference sequence). Trimming took off 11 bases at V and 3 bases at J, with 11 bases between the two ends. The complete variable domain, with remaining parts taken from reference TRBV13 and TRBJ1-5, reads AAGVIQSPRHLIKEKRETATLKCYPIPRHDTVYWYQQGPGQDPQFLISFYEKMQSDKGSIPDRFSAQQFSDYHSELNMSSLELGDSALYFCAGRVINQPQHFGDGTRLSIL.

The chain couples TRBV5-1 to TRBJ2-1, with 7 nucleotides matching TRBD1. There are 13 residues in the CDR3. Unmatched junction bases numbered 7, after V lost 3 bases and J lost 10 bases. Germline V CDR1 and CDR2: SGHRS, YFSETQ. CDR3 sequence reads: CASSYRTGREQFF. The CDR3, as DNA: TGCGCCAGCAGCTATCGGACAGGCCGGGAGCAGTTCTTC.

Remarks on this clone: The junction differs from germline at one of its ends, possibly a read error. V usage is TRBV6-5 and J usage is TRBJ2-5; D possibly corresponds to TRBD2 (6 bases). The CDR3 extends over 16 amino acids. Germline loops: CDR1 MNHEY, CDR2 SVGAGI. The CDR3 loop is CASRYLAEGPSETQYF. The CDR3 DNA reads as TGTGCCAGCAGATACTTAGCGGAAGGACCTTCAGAGACCCAGTACTTC.

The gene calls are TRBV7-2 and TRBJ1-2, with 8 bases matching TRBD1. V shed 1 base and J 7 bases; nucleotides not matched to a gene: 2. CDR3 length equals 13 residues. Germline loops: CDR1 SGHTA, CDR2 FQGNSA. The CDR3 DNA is TGTGCCAGCAGCTTAGGACAGGGGCCTGGCTACACCTTC. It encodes CASSLGQGPGYTF.

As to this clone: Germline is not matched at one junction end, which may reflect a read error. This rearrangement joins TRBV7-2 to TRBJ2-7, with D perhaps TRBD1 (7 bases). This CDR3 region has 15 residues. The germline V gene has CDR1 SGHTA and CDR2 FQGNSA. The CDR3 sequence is CASSLARGAPYEQYF. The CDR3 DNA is TGTGCCAGCAGCCTAGCCAGGGGGGCTCCTTACGAGCAGTACTTC.

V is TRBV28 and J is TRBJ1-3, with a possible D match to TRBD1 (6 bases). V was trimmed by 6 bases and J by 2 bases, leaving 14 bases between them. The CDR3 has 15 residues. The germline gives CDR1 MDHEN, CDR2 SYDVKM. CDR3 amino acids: CASRPWTVPGNTIYF. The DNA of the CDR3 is TGTGCCAGCAGACCCTGGACAGTCCCTGGAAACACCATATATTTT.

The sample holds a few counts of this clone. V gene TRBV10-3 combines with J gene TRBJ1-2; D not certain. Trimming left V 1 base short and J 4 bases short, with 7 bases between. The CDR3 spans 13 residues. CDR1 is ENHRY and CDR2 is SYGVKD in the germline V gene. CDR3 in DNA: TGTGCCATCAGTGAGTTGGCGGCCTATGGCTACACCTTC. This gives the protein CAISELAAYGYTF.

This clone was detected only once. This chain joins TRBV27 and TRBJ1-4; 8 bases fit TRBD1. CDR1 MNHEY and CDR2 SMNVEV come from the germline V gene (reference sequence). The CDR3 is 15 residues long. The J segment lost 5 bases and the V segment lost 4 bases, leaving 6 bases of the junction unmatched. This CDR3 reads CASSSPGTGNEKLFF. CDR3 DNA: TGTGCCAGCAGTTCACCCGGGACAGGCAATGAAAAACTGTTTTTT.

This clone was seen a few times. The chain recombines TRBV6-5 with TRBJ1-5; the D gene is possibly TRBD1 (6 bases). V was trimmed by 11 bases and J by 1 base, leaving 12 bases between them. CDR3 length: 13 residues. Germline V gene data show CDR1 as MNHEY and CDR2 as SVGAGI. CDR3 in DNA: TGTGCCTCCGGGAGGGGGAGCAATCAGCCCCAGCATTTT. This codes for CASGRGSNQPQHF.

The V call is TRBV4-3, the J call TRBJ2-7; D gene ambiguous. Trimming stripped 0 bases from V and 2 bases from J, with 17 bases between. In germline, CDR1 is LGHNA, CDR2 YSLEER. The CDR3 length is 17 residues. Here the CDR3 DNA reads TGCGCCAGCAGCCAAGATCATCTTCTGGGTGGGCCCTACGAGCAGTACTTC. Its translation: CASSQDHLLGGPYEQYF.

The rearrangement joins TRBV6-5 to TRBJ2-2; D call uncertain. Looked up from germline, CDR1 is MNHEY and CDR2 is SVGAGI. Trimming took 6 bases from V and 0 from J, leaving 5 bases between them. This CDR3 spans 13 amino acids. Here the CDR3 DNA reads TGTGCCAGCAGACAGACGAACACCGGGGAGCTGTTTTTT. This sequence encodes CASRQTNTGELFF.

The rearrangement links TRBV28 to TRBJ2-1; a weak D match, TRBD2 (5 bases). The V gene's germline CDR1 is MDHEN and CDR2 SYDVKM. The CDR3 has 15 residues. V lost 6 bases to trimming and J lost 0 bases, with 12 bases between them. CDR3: CASSWAADSYNEQFF. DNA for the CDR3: TGTGCCAGCAGCTGGGCAGCGGACTCCTACAATGAGCAGTTCTTC.

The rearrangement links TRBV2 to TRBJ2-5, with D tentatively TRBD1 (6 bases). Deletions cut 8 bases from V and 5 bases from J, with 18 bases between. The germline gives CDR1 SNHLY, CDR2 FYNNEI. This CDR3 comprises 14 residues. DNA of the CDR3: TGTGCCAGCGCCCGGGCAGGGGACGTCGAGACCCAGTACTTC. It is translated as CASARAGDVETQYF.